These T cell receptor beta chains were read from a single sample in a study of blood T cell repertoires in COVID-19. Sequencing was performed with immunoSEQ multiplex PCR; in TCRdb, only in-frame clones are kept and a portion is missing. Here the sample spans 130,000 to 150,000 clones, 80% being singletons. Sequencing used peripheral blood. Receptor source: a man aged 65 to 79 who had recovered from COVID-19. The CDR3 runs from the conserved cysteine through the conserved F or W. D genes are given only for firm matches. Expanded clones get a size class; other rows say once, few or many, or leave the size out.

J gene: TRBJ2-3; V gene: TRBV28; D gene: TRBD2; clone size: -; CDR3 protein: CASSGPSGLVTDTQYF; CDR3 DNA: TGTGCCAGCAGTGGTCCATCGGGACTAGTCACAGATACGCAGTATTTT
J gene: TRBJ2-7; V gene: TRBV12-5; D gene: TRBD1; clone size: -; CDR3 protein: CASGTHRGDEQYF; CDR3 DNA: TGTGCTAGTGGTACCCACAGGGGCGACGAGCAGTACTTC
J gene: TRBJ2-7; V gene: TRBV3-1/TRBV3-2; D gene: TRBD2; clone size: -; CDR3 protein: CASSPGTSGGDEQYF; CDR3 DNA: TGTGCCAGCAGCCCTGGGACTAGCGGCGGTGACGAGCAGTACTTC
J gene: TRBJ1-3; V gene: TRBV29-1; D gene: TRBD1; clone size: -; CDR3 protein: CSVAGTGSSGNTIYF; CDR3 DNA: TGCAGCGTTGCGGGGACAGGGAGCTCTGGAAACACCATATATTTT
J gene: TRBJ2-3; V gene: TRBV29-1; D gene: TRBD2; clone size: -; CDR3 protein: CSVEEGLAGDTQYF; CDR3 DNA: TGCAGCGTTGAGGAGGGACTAGCGGGAGATACGCAGTATTTT
J gene: TRBJ1-4; V gene: TRBV13; D gene: -; clone size: -; CDR3 protein: CASSLGRATANEKLFF; CDR3 DNA: TGTGCCAGCAGCTTAGGCCGCGCGACAGCTAATGAAAAACTGTTTTTT
J gene: TRBJ2-1; V gene: TRBV2; D gene: -; clone size: -; CDR3 protein: CASLDISYNEQFF; CDR3 DNA: TGTGCCAGCCTGGACATCTCCTACAATGAGCAGTTCTTC
J gene: TRBJ2-1; V gene: TRBV5-6; D gene: -; clone size: -; CDR3 protein: CASSTIDSRFYNEQFF; CDR3 DNA: TGTGCCAGCAGCACCATTGACTCCCGCTTCTACAATGAGCAGTTCTTC
J gene: TRBJ2-7; V gene: TRBV5-1; D gene: TRBD2; clone size: -; CDR3 protein: CASSLILAGAGEQYF; CDR3 DNA: TGCGCCAGCAGCTTGATACTAGCGGGAGCAGGCGAGCAGTACTTC
J gene: TRBJ1-4; V gene: TRBV11-2; D gene: -; clone size: -; CDR3 protein: CASSLHVSNEKLFF; CDR3 DNA: TGTGCCAGCAGCTTACATGTGTCTAATGAAAAACTGTTTTTT
J gene: TRBJ2-5; V gene: TRBV4-1; D gene: TRBD1; clone size: -; CDR3 protein: CASSPPDRAETQYF; CDR3 DNA: TGCGCCAGCAGCCCCCCGGACAGGGCCGAGACCCAGTACTTC
J gene: TRBJ2-7; V gene: TRBV9; D gene: TRBD2; clone size: -; CDR3 protein: CASSVDSLAGEYEQYF; CDR3 DNA: TGTGCCAGCAGCGTAGATAGCCTAGCGGGAGAATACGAGCAGTACTTC
J gene: TRBJ1-4; V gene: TRBV29-1; D gene: -; clone size: -; CDR3 protein: CSVSAQPHEKLFF; CDR3 DNA: TGCAGCGTTAGTGCACAGCCTCATGAAAAACTGTTTTTT
J gene: TRBJ1-2; V gene: TRBV5-1; D gene: -; clone size: few; CDR3 protein: CASRGTIANGYTF; CDR3 DNA: TGCGCCAGCAGGGGGACAATTGCGAATGGCTACACCTTC
J gene: TRBJ2-7; V gene: TRBV5-1; D gene: -; clone size: few; CDR3 protein: CASSDFYEQYF; CDR3 DNA: TGCGCCAGCAGCGACTTCTACGAGCAGTACTTC
J gene: TRBJ1-1; V gene: TRBV25-1; D gene: TRBD1; clone size: -; CDR3 protein: CASIGQGMNTEAFF; CDR3 DNA: TGTGCCAGCATCGGACAGGGGATGAACACTGAAGCTTTCTTT
J gene: TRBJ1-1; V gene: TRBV5-1; D gene: -; clone size: -; CDR3 protein: CASSLSGYDTEAFF; CDR3 DNA: TGCGCCAGCAGCTTGTCCGGGTATGACACTGAAGCTTTCTTT
J gene: TRBJ1-5; V gene: TRBV27; D gene: -; clone size: few; CDR3 protein: CASSLFIGGQPQHF; CDR3 DNA: TGTGCCAGCAGTTTATTTATCGGCGGGCAGCCCCAGCATTTT
J gene: TRBJ1-2; V gene: TRBV12-3/TRBV12-4; D gene: -; clone size: -; CDR3 protein: CASSSQNYGYTF; CDR3 DNA: TGTGCCAGCAGTTCTCAGAACTATGGCTACACCTTC
J gene: TRBJ2-2; V gene: TRBV10-3; D gene: TRBD1; clone size: once; CDR3 protein: CAIRDRWGNTGELFF; CDR3 DNA: TGTGCCATCAGGGACAGGTGGGGGAACACCGGGGAGCTGTTTTTT
J gene: TRBJ2-7; V gene: TRBV19; D gene: TRBD1; clone size: -; CDR3 protein: CASSISRTDRGYEQYF; CDR3 DNA: TGTGCCAGTAGTATCTCGCGAACCGACAGGGGGTACGAGCAGTACTTC
J gene: TRBJ1-4; V gene: TRBV5-4; D gene: TRBD1; clone size: -; CDR3 protein: CASSGMTGDERKLFF; CDR3 DNA: TGTGCCAGCAGCGGTATGACAGGGGACGAAAGAAAACTGTTTTTT
J gene: TRBJ2-5; V gene: TRBV11-2; D gene: TRBD2; clone size: -; CDR3 protein: CASSLGAGVETQYF; CDR3 DNA: TGTGCCAGCAGCTTAGGCGCGGGAGTGGAGACCCAGTACTTC
J gene: TRBJ2-7; V gene: TRBV6-6; D gene: -; clone size: -; CDR3 protein: CASSYESQRSYEQYF; CDR3 DNA: TGTGCCAGCAGTTACGAATCCCAGCGGTCATACGAGCAGTACTTC
J gene: TRBJ2-3; V gene: TRBV27; D gene: -; clone size: few; CDR3 protein: CASNRGAGYTDTQYF; CDR3 DNA: TGTGCCAGCAACCGGGGGGCAGGATACACAGATACGCAGTATTTT
J gene: TRBJ2-1; V gene: TRBV7-5; D gene: -; clone size: -; CDR3 protein: CARTLNTPKLAGFYNEQFF; CDR3 DNA: TGTGCCAGAACCTTAAACACCCCCAAACTAGCGGGGTTCTACAATGAGCAGTTCTTC
J gene: TRBJ1-5; V gene: TRBV9; D gene: -; clone size: -; CDR3 protein: CASSVSSSLNQPQHF; CDR3 DNA: TGTGCCAGCAGCGTAAGCTCATCATTGAATCAGCCCCAGCATTTT
J gene: TRBJ1-2; V gene: TRBV7-9; D gene: TRBD1; clone size: -; CDR3 protein: CASEDRVYGYTF; CDR3 DNA: TGTGCCAGCGAGGACAGGGTCTACGGCTACACCTTC
J gene: TRBJ1-1; V gene: TRBV6-5; D gene: -; clone size: -; CDR3 protein: CASRGSGETEAFF; CDR3 DNA: TGTGCCAGCAGGGGTTCGGGAGAGACTGAAGCTTTCTTT
J gene: TRBJ2-7; V gene: TRBV5-6; D gene: -; clone size: -; CDR3 protein: CASSLFTGYEQYF; CDR3 DNA: TGTGCCAGCAGCTTGTTTACGGGGTACGAGCAGTACTTC
J gene: TRBJ2-3; V gene: TRBV9; D gene: -; clone size: few; CDR3 protein: CASSVGGTDTQYF; CDR3 DNA: TGTGCCAGCAGCGTAGGAGGGACAGATACGCAGTATTTT
J gene: TRBJ2-7; V gene: TRBV7-6; D gene: -; clone size: -; CDR3 protein: CASSPPPPGGRTYEQYF; CDR3 DNA: TGTGCCAGCAGCCCACCTCCCCCGGGCGGGCGAACCTACGAGCAGTACTTC
J gene: TRBJ2-5; V gene: TRBV2; D gene: TRBD2; clone size: -; CDR3 protein: CASSETVLAGGPETQYF; CDR3 DNA: TGTGCCAGCAGTGAGACCGTACTAGCGGGAGGGCCGGAGACCCAGTACTTC
J gene: TRBJ2-2; V gene: TRBV11-3; D gene: TRBD1; clone size: -; CDR3 protein: CASSRAGGGELFF; CDR3 DNA: TGTGCCAGCAGCAGGGCAGGGGGCGGGGAGCTGTTTTTT
J gene: TRBJ2-1; V gene: TRBV6-6; D gene: -; clone size: -; CDR3 protein: CASSRLETYSYNEQFF; CDR3 DNA: TGTGCCAGCAGTCGACTAGAAACCTACTCCTACAATGAGCAGTTCTTC
J gene: TRBJ2-6; V gene: TRBV19; D gene: TRBD1; clone size: once; CDR3 protein: CASGGTGFGGANVLTF; CDR3 DNA: TGTGCCAGTGGGGGGACAGGGTTCGGTGGGGCCAACGTCCTGACTTTC
J gene: TRBJ2-3; V gene: TRBV3-1/TRBV3-2; D gene: -; clone size: -; CDR3 protein: CASSRAASTDTQYF; CDR3 DNA: TGTGCGAGCAGTAGAGCGGCCAGCACAGATACGCAGTATTTT
J gene: TRBJ2-1; V gene: TRBV7-2; D gene: TRBD2; clone size: -; CDR3 protein: CASSAGTSGINEQFF; CDR3 DNA: TGTGCCAGCAGCGCCGGGACTAGCGGGATAAATGAGCAGTTCTTC
J gene: TRBJ2-7; V gene: TRBV3-1/TRBV3-2; D gene: TRBD2; clone size: -; CDR3 protein: CASSPWRELAGGEQYF; CDR3 DNA: TGTGCCAGCAGCCCTTGGAGAGAACTAGCGGGAGGCGAGCAGTACTTC
J gene: TRBJ2-7; V gene: TRBV2; D gene: TRBD1; clone size: -; CDR3 protein: CASNRRDRGYYEQYF; CDR3 DNA: TGTGCCAGCAACCGCCGTGACAGGGGTTACTACGAGCAGTACTTC
J gene: TRBJ1-6; V gene: TRBV5-1; D gene: -; clone size: -; CDR3 protein: CASSPDRGGSNSPLHF; CDR3 DNA: TGCGCCAGCAGTCCGGATCGTGGGGGGAGTAATTCACCCCTCCACTTT
J gene: TRBJ2-7; V gene: TRBV29-1; D gene: -; clone size: -; CDR3 protein: CSVETLQGGEQYF; CDR3 DNA: TGCAGCGTTGAAACACTGCAGGGGGGTGAGCAGTACTTC
J gene: TRBJ2-1; V gene: TRBV15; D gene: -; clone size: once; CDR3 protein: CATSRATVLNNEQFF; CDR3 DNA: TGTGCCACCAGCAGAGCTACGGTGCTCAACAATGAGCAGTTCTTC
J gene: TRBJ2-7; V gene: TRBV18; D gene: -; clone size: -; CDR3 protein: CASSPRTSSYEQYF; CDR3 DNA: TGTGCCAGCTCACCACGCACGAGCTCCTACGAGCAGTACTTC
J gene: TRBJ2-2; V gene: TRBV6-2/TRBV6-3; D gene: TRBD2; clone size: -; CDR3 protein: CASSDGTSGTSTGELFF; CDR3 DNA: TGTGCCAGCAGCGACGGGACTAGCGGGACGAGCACCGGGGAGCTGTTTTTT
J gene: TRBJ1-6; V gene: TRBV4-2; D gene: -; clone size: once; CDR3 protein: CASSPGTQSRSSYNSPLHF; CDR3 DNA: TGTGCCAGCAGCCCGGGGACACAGAGCCGGAGCTCCTATAATTCACCCCTCCACTTT
J gene: TRBJ2-7; V gene: TRBV7-2; D gene: TRBD1; clone size: -; CDR3 protein: CASSAGTGSYEQYF; CDR3 DNA: TGTGCCAGCAGCGCCGGGACAGGGTCCTACGAGCAGTACTTC
J gene: TRBJ2-1; V gene: TRBV30; D gene: TRBD1; clone size: -; CDR3 protein: CAVARDRAVRNEQFF; CDR3 DNA: TGTGCCGTTGCGCGGGACAGGGCGGTGAGGAATGAGCAGTTCTTC
J gene: TRBJ1-1; V gene: TRBV7-8; D gene: -; clone size: -; CDR3 protein: CASSIRGDTEAFF; CDR3 DNA: TGTGCCAGCAGCATCCGGGGGGACACTGAAGCTTTCTTT
J gene: TRBJ2-5; V gene: TRBV6-1; D gene: -; clone size: -; CDR3 protein: CASSEGSGRETQYF; CDR3 DNA: TGTGCCAGCAGTGAAGGCTCGGGGAGGGAGACCCAGTACTTC
J gene: TRBJ1-1; V gene: TRBV2; D gene: -; clone size: -; CDR3 protein: CASRELESGSTEAFF; CDR3 DNA: TGTGCCAGCAGGGAATTGGAAAGCGGGTCCACTGAAGCTTTCTTT
J gene: TRBJ2-6; V gene: TRBV27; D gene: -; clone size: once; CDR3 protein: CASRQVQAESSGANVLTF; CDR3 DNA: TGTGCCAGCAGGCAAGTTCAGGCCGAAAGCTCTGGGGCCAACGTCCTGACTTTC
J gene: TRBJ2-7; V gene: TRBV29-1; D gene: -; clone size: -; CDR3 protein: CSVTVPNRPTYEQYF; CDR3 DNA: TGCAGCGTTACGGTCCCGAACAGGCCCACCTACGAGCAGTACTTC
J gene: TRBJ2-1; V gene: TRBV4-1; D gene: TRBD1; clone size: -; CDR3 protein: CASSRSDRGSDEQFF; CDR3 DNA: TGCGCCAGCAGCCGATCGGACAGGGGGTCGGATGAGCAGTTCTTC
J gene: TRBJ2-1; V gene: TRBV5-4; D gene: TRBD1; clone size: -; CDR3 protein: CASSLYRGQGVPNEQFF; CDR3 DNA: TGTGCCAGCAGCTTGTACAGGGGACAGGGGGTCCCCAATGAGCAGTTCTTC
J gene: TRBJ2-7; V gene: TRBV18; D gene: TRBD1; clone size: -; CDR3 protein: CASSPQPGQGDYEQYF; CDR3 DNA: TGTGCCAGCTCACCACAACCGGGACAGGGTGACTACGAGCAGTACTTC
J gene: TRBJ2-7; V gene: TRBV5-1; D gene: -; clone size: -; CDR3 protein: CASSLYSIGGYEQYF; CDR3 DNA: TGCGCCAGCAGCTTGTATAGTATCGGAGGCTACGAGCAGTACTTC